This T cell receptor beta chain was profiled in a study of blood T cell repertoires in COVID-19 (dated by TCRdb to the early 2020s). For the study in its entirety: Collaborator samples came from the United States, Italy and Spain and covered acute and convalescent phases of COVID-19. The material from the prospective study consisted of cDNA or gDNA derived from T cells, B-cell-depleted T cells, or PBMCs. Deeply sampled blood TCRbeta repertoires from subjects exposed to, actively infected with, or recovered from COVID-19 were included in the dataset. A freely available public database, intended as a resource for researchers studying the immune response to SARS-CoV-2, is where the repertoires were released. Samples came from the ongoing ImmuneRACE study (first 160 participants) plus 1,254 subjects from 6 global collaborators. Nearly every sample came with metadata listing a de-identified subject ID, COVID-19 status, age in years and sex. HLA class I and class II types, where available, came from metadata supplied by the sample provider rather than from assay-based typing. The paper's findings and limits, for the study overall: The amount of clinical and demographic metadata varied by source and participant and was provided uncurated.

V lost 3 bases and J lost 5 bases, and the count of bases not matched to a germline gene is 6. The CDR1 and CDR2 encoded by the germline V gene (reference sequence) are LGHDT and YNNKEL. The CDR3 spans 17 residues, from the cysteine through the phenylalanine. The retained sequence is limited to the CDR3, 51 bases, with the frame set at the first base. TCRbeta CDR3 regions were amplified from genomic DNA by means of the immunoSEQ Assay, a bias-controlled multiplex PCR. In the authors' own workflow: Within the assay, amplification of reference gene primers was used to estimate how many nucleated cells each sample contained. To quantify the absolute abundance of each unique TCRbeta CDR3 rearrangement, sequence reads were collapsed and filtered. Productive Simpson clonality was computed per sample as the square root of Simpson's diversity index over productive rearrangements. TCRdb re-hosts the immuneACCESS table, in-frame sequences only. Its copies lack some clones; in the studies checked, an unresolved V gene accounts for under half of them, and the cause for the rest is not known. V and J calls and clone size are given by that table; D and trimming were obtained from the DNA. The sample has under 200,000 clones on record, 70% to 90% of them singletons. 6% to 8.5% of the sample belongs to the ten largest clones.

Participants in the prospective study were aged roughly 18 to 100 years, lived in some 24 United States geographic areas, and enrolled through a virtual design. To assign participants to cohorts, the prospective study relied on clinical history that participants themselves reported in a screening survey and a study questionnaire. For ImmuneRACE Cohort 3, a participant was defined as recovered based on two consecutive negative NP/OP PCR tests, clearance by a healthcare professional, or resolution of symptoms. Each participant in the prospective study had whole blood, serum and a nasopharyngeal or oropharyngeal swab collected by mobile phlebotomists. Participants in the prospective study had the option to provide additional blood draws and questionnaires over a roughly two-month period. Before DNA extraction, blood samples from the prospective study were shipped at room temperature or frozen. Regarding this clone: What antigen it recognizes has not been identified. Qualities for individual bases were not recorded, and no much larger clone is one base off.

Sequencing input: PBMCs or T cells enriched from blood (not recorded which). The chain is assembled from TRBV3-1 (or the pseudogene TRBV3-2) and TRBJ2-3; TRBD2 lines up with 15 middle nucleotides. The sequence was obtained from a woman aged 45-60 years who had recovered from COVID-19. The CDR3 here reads CASSQRTSGGGLDTQYF. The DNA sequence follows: TGTGCCAGCAGCCAGAGGACTAGCGGGGGGGGGTTAGATACGCAGTATTTT.